This T cell receptor beta chain was observed in a study of blood T cell repertoires in COVID-19. Original handling: Reference gene primers were amplified, and this amplification served to estimate nucleated cell counts. The assay was immunoSEQ multiplex PCR, and TCRdb's table has in-frame clones only and misses some. Clone size and V and J calls were adopted from that table, with D and trimming inferred from the DNA. The table has around 260,000 clones, approximately 92% seen once. This clone was counted between two and nine times. The CDR3 runs 13 residues. Between the trimmed V and J ends, which lost 6 bases and 2 bases, there was a span of 11 bases. CDR1 is SGHRS and CDR2 is YFSETQ in the germline V gene.

The TCR originated in a woman between 25 and 40 years old who had recovered from COVID-19. The chain joins TRBV5-1 to TRBJ1-2; the D gene is possibly TRBD1 (6 bases). Sequenced input: PBMCs or T cells enriched from blood (not recorded which). The CDR3 reads CASTGQFNYGYTF. The DNA of the CDR3 is TGCGCCAGCACAGGACAGTTCAACTATGGCTACACCTTC.